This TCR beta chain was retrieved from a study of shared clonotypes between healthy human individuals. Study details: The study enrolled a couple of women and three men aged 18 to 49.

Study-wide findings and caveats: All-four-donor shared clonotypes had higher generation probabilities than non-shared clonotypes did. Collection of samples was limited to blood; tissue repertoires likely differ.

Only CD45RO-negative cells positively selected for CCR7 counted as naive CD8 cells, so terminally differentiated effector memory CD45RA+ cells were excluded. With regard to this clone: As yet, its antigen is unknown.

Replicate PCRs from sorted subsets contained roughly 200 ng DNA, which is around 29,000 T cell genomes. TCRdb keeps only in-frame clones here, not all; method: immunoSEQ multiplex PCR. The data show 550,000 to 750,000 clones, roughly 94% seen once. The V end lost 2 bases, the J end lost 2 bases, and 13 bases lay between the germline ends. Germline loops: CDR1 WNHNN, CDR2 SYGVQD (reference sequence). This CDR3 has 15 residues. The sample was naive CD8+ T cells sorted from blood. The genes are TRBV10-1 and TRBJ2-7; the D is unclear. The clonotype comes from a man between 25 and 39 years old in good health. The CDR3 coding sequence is TGCGCCAGCAGTGAGGATCTTGGGCGAGCCTACGAGCAGTACTTC. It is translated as CASSEDLGRAYEQYF.